This is a list of T cell receptor beta chains from one sample in a study of response to subunit inactivated influenza vaccine. Each CDR3 protein is one row after TCRdb ran MiXCR on the RT-PCR reads. The sample has around 850,000 distinct CDR3 sequences; around 18% are singletons. Sequencing was performed on PBMCs from blood, taken 5 to 6 days after vaccination. These receptors all stem from a man aged 45-65 years who received an inactivated influenza vaccine. Both conserved end residues are part of each CDR3. Fields, in order: J gene, D gene, clone size, V gene, CDR3 protein, CDR3 DNA. The D gene is left open where the match is weak. Clone sizes are given selectively: once, few, many, or a class where the clone is expanded.

J: TRBJ2-1
D: TRBD2
size: NA
V: TRBV6-2/TRBV6-3
CDR3: CASSYRTSGSYNEQFF
DNA: TGTGCCAGCAGTTACCGGACTAGCGGATCCTACAATGAGCAGTTCTTC

J: TRBJ2-1
D: TRBD2
size: few
V: TRBV20-1
CDR3: CSAREQAGGVNEQFF
DNA: TGCAGTGCTAGAGAGCAGGCGGGAGGCGTCAATGAGCAGTTCTTC

J: TRBJ1-4
D: NA
size: NA
V: TRBV4-2
CDR3: CASSQDPEADEKLFF
DNA: TGTGCCAGCAGCCAAGATCCCGAGGCGGATGAAAAACTGTTTTTT

J: TRBJ1-1
D: NA
size: few
V: TRBV6-2/TRBV6-3
CDR3: CASSYSKRSAEAFF
DNA: TGTGCCAGCAGTTACTCGAAAAGGTCGGCTGAAGCTTTCTTT

J: TRBJ1-4
D: NA
size: NA
V: TRBV7-2
CDR3: CASSLAQVVGGKLFF
DNA: TGTGCCAGCAGCTTAGCTCAGGTCGTGGGGGGGAAACTGTTTTTT

J: TRBJ2-2
D: TRBD2
size: many
V: TRBV24-1
CDR3: CATSDRLAGGTGELFF
DNA: TGTGCCACCAGTGATCGACTAGCGGGCGGCACCGGGGAGCTGTTTTTT

J: TRBJ2-3
D: NA
size: NA
V: TRBV24-1
CDR3: CATQSLRRTQYF
DNA: TGTGCCACCCAATCCCTAAGGAGGACGCAGTATTTT

J: TRBJ2-1
D: TRBD2
size: NA
V: TRBV9
CDR3: CASSVSGGIYEQFF
DNA: TGTGCCAGCAGCGTATCGGGAGGGATCTATGAGCAGTTCTTC

J: TRBJ2-5
D: NA
size: few
V: TRBV7-7
CDR3: CASSGGGALETQYF
DNA: TGTGCCAGCAGCGGTGGGGGGGCACTCGAGACCCAGTACTTC

J: TRBJ2-2
D: TRBD2
size: NA
V: TRBV4-3
CDR3: CASSPGTSGSGGELFF
DNA: TGCGCCAGCAGCCCGGGGACTAGCGGGAGCGGAGGGGAGCTGTTTTTT

J: TRBJ2-1
D: NA
size: NA
V: TRBV6-5
CDR3: CASSYWGGDEQFF
DNA: TGTGCCAGCAGTTACTGGGGCGGGGATGAGCAGTTCTTC

J: TRBJ2-2
D: TRBD2
size: many
V: TRBV27
CDR3: CASSPLAGASTGELFF
DNA: TGTGCCAGCAGCCCACTAGCGGGAGCAAGTACCGGGGAGCTGTTTTTT

J: TRBJ2-7
D: NA
size: NA
V: TRBV29-1
CDR3: CSVVGLGQSYEQYF
DNA: TGCAGCGTTGTTGGGTTGGGGCAGTCCTACGAGCAGTACTTC

J: TRBJ2-3
D: NA
size: few
V: TRBV20-1
CDR3: CSAREGRSDTQYF
DNA: TGCAGTGCTAGAGAAGGAAGGTCGGATACGCAGTATTTT

J: TRBJ2-4
D: TRBD2
size: once
V: TRBV7-2
CDR3: CASSLEASGRSQYF
DNA: TGTGCCAGCAGCTTAGAAGCTAGCGGGAGGAGCCAGTACTTC

J: TRBJ1-4
D: TRBD1
size: NA
V: TRBV7-9
CDR3: CASSPGQELFF
DNA: TGTGCCAGCAGCCCCGGACAGGAACTGTTTTTT

J: TRBJ2-7
D: NA
size: few
V: TRBV27
CDR3: CASRKARGEQYF
DNA: TGTGCCAGCAGGAAGGCCCGGGGTGAGCAGTACTTC

J: TRBJ2-3
D: NA
size: few
V: TRBV5-1
CDR3: CASSSDRRTDTQYF
DNA: TGCGCCAGCAGCTCCGACAGACGCACAGATACGCAGTATTTT

J: TRBJ1-6
D: NA
size: few
V: TRBV6-5
CDR3: CASSYSAGRDNSPLHF
DNA: TGTGCCAGCAGTTACTCAGCAGGACGAGATAATTCACCCCTCCACTTT

J: TRBJ2-2
D: NA
size: NA
V: TRBV6-2/TRBV6-3
CDR3: CASSDAVRELFF
DNA: TGTGCCAGCAGTGACGCAGTGCGGGAGCTGTTTTTT

J: TRBJ2-1
D: TRBD2
size: NA
V: TRBV5-1
CDR3: CASSLTPSGSYNEQFF
DNA: TGCGCCAGCAGCTTGACTCCTAGCGGCTCCTACAATGAGCAGTTCTTC

J: TRBJ2-3
D: TRBD1
size: NA
V: TRBV12-3/TRBV12-4
CDR3: CASSFLQGADTQYF
DNA: TGTGCCAGCAGTTTCCTACAGGGGGCAGATACGCAGTATTTT

J: TRBJ1-2
D: NA
size: NA
V: TRBV4-2
CDR3: CASSQDLLANYGYTF
DNA: TGTGCCAGCAGCCAAGACCTATTAGCTAACTATGGCTACACCTTC

J: TRBJ2-3
D: NA
size: many
V: TRBV15
CDR3: CATAISNSDTQYF
DNA: TGTGCCACCGCGATCTCAAACTCCGATACGCAGTATTTT

J: TRBJ2-1
D: TRBD2
size: NA
V: TRBV20-1
CDR3: CSAIAGEPYNEQFF
DNA: TGCAGTGCTATAGCGGGAGAGCCGTACAATGAGCAGTTCTTC

J: TRBJ1-6
D: NA
size: NA
V: TRBV5-1
CDR3: CASSLDFGVDSPLHF
DNA: TGCGCCAGCAGCTTGGATTTTGGGGTTGACTCACCCCTCCACTTT

J: TRBJ2-5
D: NA
size: NA
V: TRBV7-9
CDR3: CASSGQAQETQYF
DNA: TGTGCCAGCAGCGGGCAAGCGCAAGAGACCCAGTACTTC

J: TRBJ1-6
D: TRBD1
size: few
V: TRBV6-2/TRBV6-3
CDR3: CASSLSSGQPNSPLHF
DNA: TGTGCCAGCAGTCTCAGTTCGGGACAGCCAAATTCACCCCTCCACTTT

J: TRBJ2-1
D: NA
size: NA
V: TRBV20-1
CDR3: CSAPLGGSYNEQFF
DNA: TGCAGTGCGCCCCTCGGGGGAAGTTACAATGAGCAGTTCTTC

J: TRBJ2-5
D: NA
size: NA
V: TRBV12-3/TRBV12-4
CDR3: CASSLDSAETQYF
DNA: TGTGCCAGCAGTTTGGATAGCGCAGAGACCCAGTACTTC

J: TRBJ2-7
D: NA
size: NA
V: TRBV20-1
CDR3: CSARDPRGDSYEQYF
DNA: TGCAGTGCTAGAGACCCCAGAGGTGACTCCTACGAGCAGTACTTC

J: TRBJ1-4
D: NA
size: NA
V: TRBV12-3/TRBV12-4
CDR3: CASSLNPGGGGLFF
DNA: TGTGCCAGCAGTTTAAACCCCGGAGGAGGGGGACTGTTTTTT

J: TRBJ1-2
D: NA
size: NA
V: TRBV30
CDR3: CAWSGGRNYGYTF
DNA: TGTGCCTGGAGTGGGGGCAGAAACTATGGCTACACCTTC

J: TRBJ2-7
D: TRBD2
size: few
V: TRBV20-1
CDR3: CSARDLWAGGPTYEQYF
DNA: TGCAGTGCTAGAGATCTCTGGGCGGGGGGGCCAACCTACGAGCAGTACTTC

J: TRBJ1-2
D: TRBD1
size: NA
V: TRBV20-1
CDR3: CSAEGQRHYGYTF
DNA: TGCAGTGCCGAGGGACAGAGACACTATGGCTACACCTTC

J: TRBJ2-7
D: NA
size: NA
V: TRBV4-1
CDR3: CASSERDPPDYEQYF
DNA: TGCGCCAGCAGCGAGAGGGACCCCCCAGACTACGAGCAGTACTTC

J: TRBJ2-3
D: TRBD1
size: few
V: TRBV7-2
CDR3: CASSLSGRGHTDTQYF
DNA: TGTGCCAGCAGCTTGAGTGGCAGGGGGCACACAGATACGCAGTATTTT

J: TRBJ2-1
D: NA
size: once
V: TRBV4-1
CDR3: CASSHQARVNEQFF
DNA: TGCGCCAGCAGCCACCAAGCCCGAGTCAATGAGCAGTTCTTC

J: TRBJ2-1
D: TRBD2
size: NA
V: TRBV7-9
CDR3: CASSGDAGAGYNEQFF
DNA: TGTGCCAGCAGCGGCGACGCGGGAGCAGGTTACAATGAGCAGTTCTTC

J: TRBJ2-1
D: TRBD1
size: NA
V: TRBV9
CDR3: CASSVVGTGHGEQFF
DNA: TGTGCCAGCAGCGTAGTCGGGACAGGGCATGGTGAGCAGTTCTTC

J: TRBJ2-3
D: TRBD2
size: many
V: TRBV27
CDR3: CASSLTSGLGTQYF
DNA: TGTGCCAGCAGTTTGACTAGCGGCCTAGGGACGCAGTATTTT

J: TRBJ2-1
D: TRBD2
size: NA
V: TRBV10-3
CDR3: CAISGLAGGHEQFF
DNA: TGTGCCATCAGTGGACTAGCGGGAGGGCATGAGCAGTTCTTC

J: TRBJ2-7
D: NA
size: NA
V: TRBV19
CDR3: CASSIVHQAYEQYF
DNA: TGTGCCAGTAGTATTGTCCACCAAGCCTACGAGCAGTACTTC

J: TRBJ2-3
D: NA
size: NA
V: TRBV20-1
CDR3: CSAGDTTDTQYF
DNA: TGCAGTGCTGGGGACACCACAGATACGCAGTATTTT

J: TRBJ1-1
D: TRBD1
size: NA
V: TRBV11-3
CDR3: CASSPQQGTEAFF
DNA: TGTGCCAGCAGCCCACAACAGGGGACCGAAGCTTTCTTT

J: TRBJ2-3
D: TRBD2
size: NA
V: TRBV11-2
CDR3: CASSLEGLAGTSTDTQYF
DNA: TGTGCCAGCAGCTTAGAAGGCCTAGCGGGGACTAGCACAGATACGCAGTATTTT

J: TRBJ2-5
D: TRBD2
size: many
V: TRBV20-1
CDR3: CSANSGRVVQETQYF
DNA: TGCAGTGCTAATAGCGGGAGGGTCGTCCAAGAGACCCAGTACTTC

J: TRBJ2-6
D: NA
size: NA
V: TRBV12-3/TRBV12-4
CDR3: CATYPTAQGLGPGANVLTF
DNA: TGTGCCACTTACCCGACGGCTCAGGGATTGGGCCCTGGGGCCAACGTCCTGACTTTC

J: TRBJ2-7
D: NA
size: NA
V: TRBV6-5
CDR3: CASSYGGYTYEQYF
DNA: TGTGCCAGCAGTTACGGGGGGTATACGTACGAGCAGTACTTC

J: TRBJ1-1
D: NA
size: NA
V: TRBV15
CDR3: CATSSEGSRTEAFF
DNA: TGTGCCACCAGCAGCGAGGGGAGTCGAACTGAAGCTTTCTTT

J: TRBJ2-1
D: NA
size: few
V: TRBV5-1
CDR3: CASSFDSPNNEQFF
DNA: TGCGCCAGCAGCTTCGACAGTCCGAACAATGAGCAGTTCTTC

J: TRBJ1-5
D: NA
size: few
V: TRBV5-1
CDR3: CASSLGEGSNQPQHF
DNA: TGCGCCAGCAGCTTGGGAGAGGGGAGCAATCAGCCCCAGCATTTT

J: TRBJ1-5
D: TRBD1
size: NA
V: TRBV20-1
CDR3: CSVNSWTGGSRNQPQHF
DNA: TGCAGTGTCAATTCCTGGACAGGGGGCTCCCGCAATCAGCCCCAGCATTTT

J: TRBJ2-3
D: NA
size: few
V: TRBV7-6
CDR3: CASSQQAIDTQYF
DNA: TGTGCCAGCAGCCAACAGGCCATAGATACGCAGTATTTT